The rows below give T cell receptor beta chains drawn from one sample of a study of CD8 T cells in ankylosing spondylitis. TCRdb re-called the 5' RACE reads with MiXCR, one entry per CDR3 protein. The table includes a few hundred thousand distinct CDR3 sequences, about 9.9% detected once. The sequencing input was blood, either unsorted or a sorted T cell fraction (not recorded which). Receptors originate from a female donor with ankylosing spondylitis or in good health (not recorded which). CDR3s include the opening cysteine and the closing phenylalanine or tryptophan. The D gene is left open where the match is weak.

TRBV7-2	TRBJ1-2	-	CASSLGGWYGYTF
TRBV18	TRBJ2-1	-	CASSPKGSPTNEQFF
TRBV27	TRBJ2-7	TRBD2	CASSWVASGTSGFYEQYF
TRBV7-8	TRBJ2-7	TRBD1	CASSDPTGAYEQYF
TRBV29-1	TRBJ1-4	-	CSVAGTKSNEKLFF
TRBV5-1	TRBJ2-2	-	CASTVGTPNTGELFF
TRBV5-5	TRBJ2-3	-	CASSFFSPAGMTDTQYF
TRBV7-3	TRBJ1-1	-	CASSLMVNTEAFF
TRBV12-3/TRBV12-4	TRBJ2-5	TRBD2	CASSWTSGPQETQYF
TRBV15	TRBJ2-1	TRBD2	CATQPIAGGYNEQFF
TRBV6-1	TRBJ1-6	-	CASSPTRLGNNSPLHF
TRBV29-1	TRBJ1-1	-	CSVASRLNTEAFF
TRBV20-1	TRBJ1-2	-	CSARGDRSNYGDTF
TRBV7-2	TRBJ2-7	-	CASSTGGGTRVYEQYF
TRBV7-2	TRBJ2-5	TRBD2	CASSLPGGYQETQYF
TRBV5-1	TRBJ2-1	TRBD1	CASDAGGYNEQFF
TRBV20-1	TRBJ2-1	-	CSAREPRSNEQFF
TRBV6-1	TRBJ2-3	-	CASSARTATDTQYF
TRBV29-1	TRBJ1-1	-	CSVEDRWNTEAFF
TRBV11-2	TRBJ1-1	-	CASSLGGNGGTEAFF
TRBV5-1	TRBJ1-2	TRBD1	CASSGTAGGYTF
TRBV28	TRBJ2-3	-	CASSQDYGGQYF
TRBV5-6	TRBJ1-2	-	CASSLPSNHGYTF
TRBV7-9	TRBJ2-3	-	CASSQPGSTDTQYF
TRBV20-1	TRBJ1-1	-	CSARGGAHTEAFF
TRBV10-3	TRBJ2-2	-	CAISDYTGELFF
TRBV12-3/TRBV12-4	TRBJ2-3	TRBD2	CASSRPSGGGTDTQYF
TRBV30	TRBJ1-5	-	CAWSRQQSNQPQHF
TRBV27	TRBJ2-2	-	CASRTPNSGELFF
TRBV7-2	TRBJ2-1	-	CASSSSQGKHNEQFF
TRBV5-1	TRBJ1-4	TRBD1	CASSLTGGGGKLFF
TRBV5-5	TRBJ2-2	-	CASSSWTDTGELFF
TRBV5-4	TRBJ1-1	-	CASSLYRMNTEAFF
TRBV7-2	TRBJ1-6	-	CASSLQGISPLHF
TRBV7-9	TRBJ2-5	-	CASSFSAEETQYF
TRBV10-3	TRBJ2-5	TRBD2	CAIKGEVREGLGETQYF
TRBV18	TRBJ2-1	-	CASSPVPGNEQFF